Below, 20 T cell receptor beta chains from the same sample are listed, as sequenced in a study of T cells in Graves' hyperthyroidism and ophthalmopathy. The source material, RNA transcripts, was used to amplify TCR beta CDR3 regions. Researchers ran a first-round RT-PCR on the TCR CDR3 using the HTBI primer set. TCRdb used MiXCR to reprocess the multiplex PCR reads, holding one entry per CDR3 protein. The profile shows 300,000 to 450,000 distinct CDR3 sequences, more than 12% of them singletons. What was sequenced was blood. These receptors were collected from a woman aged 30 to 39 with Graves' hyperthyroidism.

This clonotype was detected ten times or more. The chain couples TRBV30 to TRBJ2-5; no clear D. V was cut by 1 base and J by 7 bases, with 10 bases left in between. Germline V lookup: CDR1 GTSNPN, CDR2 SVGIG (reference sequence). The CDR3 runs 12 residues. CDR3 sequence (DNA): TGTGCCTGGAGTGAAATAATAGGGACCCAGTACTTC. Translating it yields CAWSEIIGTQYF. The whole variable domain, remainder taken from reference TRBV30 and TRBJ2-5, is SQTIHQWPATLVQPVGSPLSLECTVEGTSNPNLYWYRQAAGRGLQLLFYSVGIGQISSEVPQNLSASRPQDRQFILSSKKLLLSDSGFYLCAWSEIIGTQYFGPGTRLLVL.

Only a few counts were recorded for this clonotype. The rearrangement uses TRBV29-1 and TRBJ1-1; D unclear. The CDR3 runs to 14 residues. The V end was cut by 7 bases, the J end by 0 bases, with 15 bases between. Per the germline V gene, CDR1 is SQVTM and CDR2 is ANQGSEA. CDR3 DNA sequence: TGCAGCGCCCCGGAGGTGAATATGAACACTGAAGCTTTCTTT. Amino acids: CSAPEVNMNTEAFF.

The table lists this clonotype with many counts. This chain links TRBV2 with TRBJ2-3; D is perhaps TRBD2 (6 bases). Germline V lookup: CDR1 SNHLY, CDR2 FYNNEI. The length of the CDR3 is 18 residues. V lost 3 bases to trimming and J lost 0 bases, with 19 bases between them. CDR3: CASSDRPSADHSTDTQYF. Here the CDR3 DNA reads TGTGCCAGCAGTGATAGGCCTAGCGCGGACCATAGCACAGATACGCAGTATTTT.

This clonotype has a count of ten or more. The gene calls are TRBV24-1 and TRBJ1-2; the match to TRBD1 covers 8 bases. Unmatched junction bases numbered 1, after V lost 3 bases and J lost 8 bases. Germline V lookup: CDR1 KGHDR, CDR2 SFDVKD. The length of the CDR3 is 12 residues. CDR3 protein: CATSDGTGGYTF. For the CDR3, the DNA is TGTGCCACCAGTGATGGGACAGGCGGCTACACCTTC.

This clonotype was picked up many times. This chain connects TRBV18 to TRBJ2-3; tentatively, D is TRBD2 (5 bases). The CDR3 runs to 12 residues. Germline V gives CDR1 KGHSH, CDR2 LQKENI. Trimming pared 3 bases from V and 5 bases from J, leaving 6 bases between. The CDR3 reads CASSPGVDTQYF. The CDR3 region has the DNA TGTGCCAGCTCACCGGGAGTAGATACGCAGTATTTT.

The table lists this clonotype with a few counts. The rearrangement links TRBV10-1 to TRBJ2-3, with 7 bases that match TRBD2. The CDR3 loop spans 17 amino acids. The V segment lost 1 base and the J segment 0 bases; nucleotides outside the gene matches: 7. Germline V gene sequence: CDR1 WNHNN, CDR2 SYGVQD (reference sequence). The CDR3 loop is CASSELRGGRSTDTQYF. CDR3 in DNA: TGCGCCAGCAGTGAGTTGCGGGGCGGGAGAAGCACAGATACGCAGTATTTT.

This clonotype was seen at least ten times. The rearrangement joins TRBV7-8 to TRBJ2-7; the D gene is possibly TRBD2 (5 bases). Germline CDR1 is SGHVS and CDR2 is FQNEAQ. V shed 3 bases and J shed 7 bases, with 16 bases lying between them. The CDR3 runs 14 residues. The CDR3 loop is CASSFRLPSGEQYF. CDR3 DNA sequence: TGTGCCAGCAGCTTTAGGTTACCGTCGGGAGAGCAGTACTTC.

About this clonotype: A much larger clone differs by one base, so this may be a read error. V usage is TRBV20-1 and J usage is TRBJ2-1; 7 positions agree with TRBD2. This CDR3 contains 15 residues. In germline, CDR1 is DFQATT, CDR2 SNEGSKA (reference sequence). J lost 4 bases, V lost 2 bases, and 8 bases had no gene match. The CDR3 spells CSARTPSGFYNEQFF. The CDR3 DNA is TGCAGTGCTAGAACCCCTAGCGGATTTTACAATGAGCAGTTCTTC.

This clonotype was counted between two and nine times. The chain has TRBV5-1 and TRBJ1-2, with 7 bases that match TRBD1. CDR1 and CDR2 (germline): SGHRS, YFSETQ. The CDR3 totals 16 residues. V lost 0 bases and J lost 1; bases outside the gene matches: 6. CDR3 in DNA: TGCGCCAGCAGCTTGGATGGGACAGATGTTAACTATGGCTACACCTTC. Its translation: CASSLDGTDVNYGYTF. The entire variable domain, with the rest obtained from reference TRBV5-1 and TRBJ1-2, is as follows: KAGVTQTPRYLIKTRGQQVTLSCSPISGHRSVSWYQQTPGQGLQFLFEYFSETQRNKGNFPGRFSGRQFSNSRSEMNVSTLELGDSALYLCASSLDGTDVNYGYTFGSGTRLTVV.

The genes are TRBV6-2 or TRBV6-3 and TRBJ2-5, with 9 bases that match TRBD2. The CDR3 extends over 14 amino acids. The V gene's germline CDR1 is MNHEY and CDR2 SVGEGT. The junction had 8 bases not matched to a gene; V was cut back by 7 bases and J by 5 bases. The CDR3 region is CASIGAGGSETQYF. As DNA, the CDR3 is TGTGCCAGCATCGGCGCGGGGGGGTCGGAGACCCAGTACTTC.

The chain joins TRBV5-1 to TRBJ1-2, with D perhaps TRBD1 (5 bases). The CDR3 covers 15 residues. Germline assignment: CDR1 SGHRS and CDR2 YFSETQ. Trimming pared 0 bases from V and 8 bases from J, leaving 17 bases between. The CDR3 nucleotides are TGCGCCAGCAGCTTGGCCGAGTGGGGAGGGGAAGGCTACACCTTC. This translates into CASSLAEWGGEGYTF. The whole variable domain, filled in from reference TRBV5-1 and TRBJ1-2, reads KAGVTQTPRYLIKTRGQQVTLSCSPISGHRSVSWYQQTPGQGLQFLFEYFSETQRNKGNFPGRFSGRQFSNSRSEMNVSTLELGDSALYLCASSLAEWGGEGYTFGSGTRLTVV.

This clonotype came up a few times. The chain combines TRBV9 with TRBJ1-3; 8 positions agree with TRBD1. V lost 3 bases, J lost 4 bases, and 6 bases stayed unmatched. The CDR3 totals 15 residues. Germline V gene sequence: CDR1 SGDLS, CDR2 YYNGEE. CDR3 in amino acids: CASSAGQGGGNTIYF. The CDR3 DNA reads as TGTGCCAGCAGCGCCGGACAGGGAGGGGGAAACACCATATATTTT.

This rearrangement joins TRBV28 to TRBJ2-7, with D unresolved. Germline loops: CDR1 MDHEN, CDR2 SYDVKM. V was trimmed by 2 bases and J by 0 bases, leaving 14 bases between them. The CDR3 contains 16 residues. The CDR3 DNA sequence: TGTGCCAGCAGTTTAGGTTTTGGCGGCCCCTCCTACGAGCAGTACTTC. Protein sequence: CASSLGFGGPSYEQYF.

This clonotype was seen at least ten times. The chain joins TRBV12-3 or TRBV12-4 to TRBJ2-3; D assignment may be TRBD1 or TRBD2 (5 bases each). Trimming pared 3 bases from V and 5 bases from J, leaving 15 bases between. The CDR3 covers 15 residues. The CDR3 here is CASSFAARAGDTQYF. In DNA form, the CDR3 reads TGTGCCAGCAGTTTTGCCGCCAGGGCGGGAGATACGCAGTATTTT.

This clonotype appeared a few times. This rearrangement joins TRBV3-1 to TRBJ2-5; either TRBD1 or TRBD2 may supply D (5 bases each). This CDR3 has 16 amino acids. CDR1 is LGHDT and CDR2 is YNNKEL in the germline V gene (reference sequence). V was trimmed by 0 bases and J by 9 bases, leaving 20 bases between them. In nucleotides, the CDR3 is TGTGCCAGCAGCCAAGATTTTGGGACGACGGCCGGGGCCCAGTACTTC. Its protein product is CASSQDFGTTAGAQYF.

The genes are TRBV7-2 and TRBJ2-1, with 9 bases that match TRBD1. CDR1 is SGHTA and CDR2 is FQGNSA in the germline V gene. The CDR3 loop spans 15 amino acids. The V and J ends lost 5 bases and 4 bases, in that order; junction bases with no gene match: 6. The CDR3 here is CASSPDRGVYNEQFF. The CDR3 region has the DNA TGTGCCAGCAGCCCGGACAGGGGTGTATACAATGAGCAGTTCTTC.

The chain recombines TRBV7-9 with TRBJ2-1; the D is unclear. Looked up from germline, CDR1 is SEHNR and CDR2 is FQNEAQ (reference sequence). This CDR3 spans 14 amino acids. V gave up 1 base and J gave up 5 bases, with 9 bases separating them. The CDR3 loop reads CASSLGPNNNEQFF. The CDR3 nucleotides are TGTGCCAGCAGCTTAGGTCCTAATAACAATGAGCAGTTCTTC. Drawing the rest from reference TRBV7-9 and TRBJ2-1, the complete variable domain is DTGVSQNPRHKITKRGQNVTFRCDPISEHNRLYWYRQTLGQGPEFLTYFQNEAQLEKSRLLSDRFSAERPKGSFSTLEIQRTEQGDSAMYLCASSLGPNNNEQFFGPGTRLTVL.

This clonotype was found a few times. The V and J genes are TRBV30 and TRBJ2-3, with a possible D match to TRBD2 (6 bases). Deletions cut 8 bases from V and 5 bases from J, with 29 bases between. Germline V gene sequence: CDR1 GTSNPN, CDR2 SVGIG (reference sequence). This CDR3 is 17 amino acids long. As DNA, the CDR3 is TGTGCCCCAGACCGCAAAGGGCGGGAACCAGACGAAGATACGCAGTATTTT. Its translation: CAPDRKGREPDEDTQYF. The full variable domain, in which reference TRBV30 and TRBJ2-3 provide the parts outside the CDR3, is SQTIHQWPATLVQPVGSPLSLECTVEGTSNPNLYWYRQAAGRGLQLLFYSVGIGQISSEVPQNLSASRPQDRQFILSSKKLLLSDSGFYLCAPDRKGREPDEDTQYFGPGTRLTVL.

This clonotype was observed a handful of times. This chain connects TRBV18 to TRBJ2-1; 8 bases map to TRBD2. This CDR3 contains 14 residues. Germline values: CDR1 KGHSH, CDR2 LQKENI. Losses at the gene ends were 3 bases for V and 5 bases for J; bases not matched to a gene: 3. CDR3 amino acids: CASSPLSGNNEQFF. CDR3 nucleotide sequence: TGTGCCAGCTCACCTCTTAGCGGGAACAATGAGCAGTTCTTC.

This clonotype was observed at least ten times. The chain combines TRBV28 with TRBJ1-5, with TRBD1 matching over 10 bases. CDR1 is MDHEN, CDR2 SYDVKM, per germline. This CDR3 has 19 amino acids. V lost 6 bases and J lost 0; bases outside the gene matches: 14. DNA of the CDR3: TGTGCCAGCAGCCGCAGATACGGACAGGGGGGTTATAGCAATCAGCCCCAGCATTTT. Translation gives CASSRRYGQGGYSNQPQHF.